These T cell receptor beta chains were read from a single sample in a study of patients and donors after allogeneic stem cell transplantation. One entry per CDR3 protein results from TCRdb running MiXCR on the RT-PCR reads. The sample holds approximately 430,000 distinct CDR3 sequences, 16% seen once. Sequenced: blood, either unsorted or a sorted T cell fraction (not recorded which). These receptor sequences come from a human donor who was either an allogeneic HSCT recipient or a stem cell or donor lymphocyte infusion donor (not recorded which). It is not recorded whose cells these are; they may come from a transplant donor. Both conserved end residues are part of each CDR3. D genes are given only for firm matches. Not every row has a clone size; where given, it reads once, few, many or a size class.

. | TRBJ1-5 | TRBV5-6 | . | CASSSRVQDQPQHF | TGTGCCAGCAGCTCCCGGGTGCAGGATCAGCCCCAGCATTTT
. | TRBJ1-1 | TRBV3-1 | . | CASSQRRGTEAFF | TGTGCCAGCAGCCAAAGACGGGGGACTGAAGCTTTCTTT
. | TRBJ1-2 | TRBV3-1 | . | CASSHSRSYTF | TGTGCCAGCAGCCATTCACGGAGCTACACCTTC
many | TRBJ2-1 | TRBV5-1 | . | CASSSGLNNEQFF | TGCGCCAGCAGCTCCGGACTAAACAATGAGCAGTTCTTC
. | TRBJ2-1 | TRBV30 | TRBD2 | CAWSGRGVDIGRDEQFF | TGTGCCTGGTCAGGGCGGGGGGTGGACATAGGTCGCGATGAGCAGTTCTTC
few | TRBJ2-3 | TRBV12-3/TRBV12-4 | . | CASSNPDTQYF | TGTGCCAGCAGCAATCCAGATACGCAGTATTTT
. | TRBJ2-3 | TRBV5-1 | . | CASTLVGTGTDTQYF | TGCGCCAGCACTCTAGTCGGAACAGGGACAGATACGCAGTATTTT
few | TRBJ2-7 | TRBV9 | . | CASSVSGASEQYF | TGTGCCAGCAGCGTATCCGGGGCCAGCGAGCAGTACTTC
. | TRBJ2-5 | TRBV9 | TRBD2 | CASSVKAGVVETQYF | TGTGCCAGCAGCGTTAAAGCGGGAGTTGTAGAGACCCAGTACTTC
. | TRBJ1-2 | TRBV7-9 | . | CASSSRGPVPNYGYTF | TGTGCCAGCAGCTCGAGGGGACCCGTTCCTAACTATGGCTACACCTTC
many | TRBJ2-7 | TRBV7-2 | . | CASSLALAYEQYF | TGTGCCAGCAGCTTAGCGTTAGCGTACGAGCAGTACTTC
few | TRBJ2-1 | TRBV27 | . | CATATYNEQFF | TGTGCCACCGCAACCTACAATGAGCAGTTCTTC
few | TRBJ2-7 | TRBV2 | TRBD2 | CASSDRRGGTYEQYF | TGTGCCAGCAGTGATAGGCGGGGGGGAACCTACGAGCAGTACTTC